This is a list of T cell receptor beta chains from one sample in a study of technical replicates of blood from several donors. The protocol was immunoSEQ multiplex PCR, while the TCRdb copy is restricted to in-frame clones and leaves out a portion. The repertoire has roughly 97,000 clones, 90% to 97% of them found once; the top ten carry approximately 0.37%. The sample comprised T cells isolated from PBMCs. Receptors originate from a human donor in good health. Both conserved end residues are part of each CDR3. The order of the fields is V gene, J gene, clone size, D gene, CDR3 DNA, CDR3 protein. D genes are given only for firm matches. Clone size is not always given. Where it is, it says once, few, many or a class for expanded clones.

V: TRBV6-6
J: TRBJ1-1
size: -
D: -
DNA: TGTGCCAGCAGTTACAGGACTGCTGAAGCTTTCTTT
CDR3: CASSYRTAEAFF

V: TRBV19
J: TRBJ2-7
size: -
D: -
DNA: TGTGCCAGTGGGGAGTACGAGCAGTACTTC
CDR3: CASGEYEQYF

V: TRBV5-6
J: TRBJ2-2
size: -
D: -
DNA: TGTGCCAGCAGCTTGCCAGTCGCCGGGGAGCTGTTTTTT
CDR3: CASSLPVAGELFF

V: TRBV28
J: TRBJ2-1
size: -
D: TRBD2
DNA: TGTGCCAGCAGTCCCCAGCGGGAGGGCCGCAATGAGCAGTTCTTC
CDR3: CASSPQREGRNEQFF

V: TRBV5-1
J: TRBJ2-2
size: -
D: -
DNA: TGCGCCAGCAGCTACAGGGAAGGGGCCAGTAATAAGGAGCTGTTTTTT
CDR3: CASSYREGASNKELFF

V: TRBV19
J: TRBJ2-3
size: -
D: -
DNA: TGTGCCAGTCAACTAGTCTTAAACTCAGATACGCAGTATTTT
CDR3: CASQLVLNSDTQYF

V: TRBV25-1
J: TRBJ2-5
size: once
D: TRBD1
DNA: TGTGCCAGCAGTGTTGCAGGGGGACAAGAGACCCAGTACTTC
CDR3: CASSVAGGQETQYF

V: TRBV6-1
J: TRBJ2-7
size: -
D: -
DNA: TGTGCCAGCAGTCACGATCTACAGGGCGAGCAGTACTTC
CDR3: CASSHDLQGEQYF

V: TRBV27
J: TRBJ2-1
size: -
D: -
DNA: TGTGCCAGCAGTTTTGGGAGTTTCACCTACAATGAGCAGTTCTTC
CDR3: CASSFGSFTYNEQFF

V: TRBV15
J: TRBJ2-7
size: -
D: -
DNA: TGTGCCACCAGCGACAGGCGAAGCCCCTACGAGCAGTACTTC
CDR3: CATSDRRSPYEQYF

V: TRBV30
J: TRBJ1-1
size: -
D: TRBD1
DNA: TGTGCCTGTATGACAGGGTCCACTGAAGCTTTCTTT
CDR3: CACMTGSTEAFF

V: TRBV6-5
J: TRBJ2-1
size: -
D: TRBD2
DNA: TGTGCCAGCAGTTCTAGCGGGAGGGTCCACAATGAGCAGTTCTTC
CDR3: CASSSSGRVHNEQFF

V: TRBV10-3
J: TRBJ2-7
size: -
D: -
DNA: TGTGCCATCAGTCCCGTAACCTACGAGCAGTACTTC
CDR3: CAISPVTYEQYF

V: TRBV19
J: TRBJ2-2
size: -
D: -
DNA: TGTGCCAGTAGTATGGCCCGCCGCGGGGAGCTGTTTTTT
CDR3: CASSMARRGELFF

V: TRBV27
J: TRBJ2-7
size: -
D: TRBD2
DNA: TGTGCCAGCAGTTGGGGTAGCGGGAGCTACGAGCAGTACTTC
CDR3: CASSWGSGSYEQYF

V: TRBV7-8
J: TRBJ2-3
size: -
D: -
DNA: TGTGCCAGCAGCTTTCGCTGGGATGGGGCTAGCACAGATACGCAGTATTTT
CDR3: CASSFRWDGASTDTQYF

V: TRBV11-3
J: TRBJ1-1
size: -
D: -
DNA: TGTGCCAGCAGCCCATCCGAAGACAGGATCATGAACACTGAAGCTTTCTTT
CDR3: CASSPSEDRIMNTEAFF

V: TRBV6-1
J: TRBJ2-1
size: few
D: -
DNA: TGTGCCAGCGGTTTACTGGGAGCGAATGAGCAGTTCTTC
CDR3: CASGLLGANEQFF

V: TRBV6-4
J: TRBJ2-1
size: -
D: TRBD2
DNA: TGTGCCAGCAGCCCCGGACTAGCGGGAGGGCTTGAGCAGTTCTTC
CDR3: CASSPGLAGGLEQFF

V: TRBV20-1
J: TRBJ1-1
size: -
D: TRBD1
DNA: TGCAGTTTGGACAGGCCAGAAGCTTTCTTT
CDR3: CSLDRPEAFF

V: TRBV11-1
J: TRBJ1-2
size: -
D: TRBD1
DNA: TGTGCCAGCAGCTTGGGGACAGGGACCTATGGCTACACCTTC
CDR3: CASSLGTGTYGYTF

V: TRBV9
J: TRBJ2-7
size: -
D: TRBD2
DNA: TGTGCCAGCGCGCCGGGACTAGCGGTCTACGAGCAGTACTTC
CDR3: CASAPGLAVYEQYF

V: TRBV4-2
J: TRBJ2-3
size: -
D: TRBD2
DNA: TGTGCCAGCAGCCAAGATCCGCGGGAGGCTTCTATCCCCACAGATACGCAGTATTTT
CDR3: CASSQDPREASIPTDTQYF

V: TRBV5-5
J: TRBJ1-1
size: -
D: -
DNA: TGTGCCAGCAGCTTGGAGCGGGACGGACCCATGAACACTGAAGCTTTCTTT
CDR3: CASSLERDGPMNTEAFF

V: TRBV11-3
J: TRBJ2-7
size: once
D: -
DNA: TGTGCCAGCAGCTTTGGCGGCGGATCCTACGAGCAGTACTTC
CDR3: CASSFGGGSYEQYF

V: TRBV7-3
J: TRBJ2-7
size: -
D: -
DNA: TGTGCCAGCAGCTTAAATTGTCAGATCCTTCTCTACGAGCAGTACTTC
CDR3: CASSLNCQILLYEQYF

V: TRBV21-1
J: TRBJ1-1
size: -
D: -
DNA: TGTGCCCACAGCTCATCAGGGGTCGTCAAAAAAGGATTT
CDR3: CAHSSSGVVKKGF

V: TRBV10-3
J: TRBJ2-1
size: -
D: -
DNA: TGTGCCATCAGTGAATACACCTACAATGAGCAGTTCTTC
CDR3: CAISEYTYNEQFF

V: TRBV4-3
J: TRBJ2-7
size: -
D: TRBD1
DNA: TGCGCCAGCAGCAAGGACAGGTACCTCTACGAGCAGTACTTC
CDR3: CASSKDRYLYEQYF

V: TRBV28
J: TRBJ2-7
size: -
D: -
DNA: TGTGCCAGCAGTTCAACAGAGTTTATACGCTACGAGCAGTACTTC
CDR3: CASSSTEFIRYEQYF

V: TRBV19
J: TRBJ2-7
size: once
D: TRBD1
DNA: TGTGCCAGTAGTCTAGACCCGGACAGGGAGGTAACCTACGAGCAGTACTTC
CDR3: CASSLDPDREVTYEQYF

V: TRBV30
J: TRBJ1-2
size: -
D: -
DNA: TGTGCCTGGAGTGTATCGGGAGGGGATGGCTACACCTTC
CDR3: CAWSVSGGDGYTF

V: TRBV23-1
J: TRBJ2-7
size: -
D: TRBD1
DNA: TGCGCCAGCAGCTACCTCTCGGACAGGGGCCACGAGCAGTACTTC
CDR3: CASSYLSDRGHEQYF

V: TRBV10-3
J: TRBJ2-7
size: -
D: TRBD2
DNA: TGTGCCATCAGTGATCAAGAGCGGGAGTTATTCTACGAGCAGTACTTC
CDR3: CAISDQERELFYEQYF

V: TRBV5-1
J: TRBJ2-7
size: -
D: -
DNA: TGCGCCAGCAGCTTGGGCCTGCTAGGAGGTGAGCAGTACTTC
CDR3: CASSLGLLGGEQYF

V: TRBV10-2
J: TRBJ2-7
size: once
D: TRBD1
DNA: TGCGCCAGCATCGAACTGACAGGGGGGCCCTACGAGCAGTACTTC
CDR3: CASIELTGGPYEQYF

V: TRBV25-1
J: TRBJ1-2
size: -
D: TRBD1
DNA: TGTGCCAGCAGTCAGGGACAGCTCTATGGCTACACCTTC
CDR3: CASSQGQLYGYTF

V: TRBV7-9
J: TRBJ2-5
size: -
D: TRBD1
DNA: TGTGCCAGCAGCTTGATAGGGGGCCCCTCCCAAGAGACCCAGTACTTC
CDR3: CASSLIGGPSQETQYF

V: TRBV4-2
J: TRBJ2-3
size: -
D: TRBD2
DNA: TGTGCCAGCAGCCCCTTAGCGGGAGGAACAGATACGCAGTATTTT
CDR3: CASSPLAGGTDTQYF

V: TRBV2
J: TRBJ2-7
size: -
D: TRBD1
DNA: TGTGCCAGCACCGCGGGGACAGGGAACTACGAGCAGTACTTC
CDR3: CASTAGTGNYEQYF

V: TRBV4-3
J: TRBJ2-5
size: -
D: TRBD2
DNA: TGCGCCAGCAGCCTACAAGGACTAGCGGGAGTTGGCGAGACCCAGTACTTC
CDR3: CASSLQGLAGVGETQYF

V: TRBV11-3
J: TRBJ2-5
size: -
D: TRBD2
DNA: TGTGCCAGCAGTTCCAGACTAGCGGGGCAAGAGACCCAGTACTTC
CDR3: CASSSRLAGQETQYF